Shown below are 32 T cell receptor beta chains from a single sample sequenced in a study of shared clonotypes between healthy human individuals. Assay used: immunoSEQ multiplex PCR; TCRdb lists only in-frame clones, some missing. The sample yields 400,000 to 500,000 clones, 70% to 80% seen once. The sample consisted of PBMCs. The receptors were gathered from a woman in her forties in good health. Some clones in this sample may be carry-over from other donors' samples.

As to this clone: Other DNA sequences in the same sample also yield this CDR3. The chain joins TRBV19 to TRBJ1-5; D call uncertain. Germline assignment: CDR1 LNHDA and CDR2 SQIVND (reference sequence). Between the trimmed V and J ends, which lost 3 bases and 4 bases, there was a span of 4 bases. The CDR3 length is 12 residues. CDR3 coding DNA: TGTGCCAGTAGTATTTTGAATCAGCCCCAGCATTTT. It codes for CASSILNQPQHF.

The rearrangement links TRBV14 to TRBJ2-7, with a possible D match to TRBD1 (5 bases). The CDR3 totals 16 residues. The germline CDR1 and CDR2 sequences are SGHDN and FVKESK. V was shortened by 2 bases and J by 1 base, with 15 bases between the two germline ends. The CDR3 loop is CASSQRQGFPSYEQYF. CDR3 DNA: TGTGCCAGCAGCCAAAGGCAGGGTTTTCCTTCCTACGAGCAGTACTTC.

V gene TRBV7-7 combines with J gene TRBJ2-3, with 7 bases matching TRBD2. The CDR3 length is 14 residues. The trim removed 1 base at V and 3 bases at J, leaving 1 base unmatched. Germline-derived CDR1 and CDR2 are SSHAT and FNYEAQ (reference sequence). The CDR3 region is CASSLGGLTDTQYF. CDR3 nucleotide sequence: TGTGCCAGCAGCTTAGGGGGACTAACAGATACGCAGTATTTT.

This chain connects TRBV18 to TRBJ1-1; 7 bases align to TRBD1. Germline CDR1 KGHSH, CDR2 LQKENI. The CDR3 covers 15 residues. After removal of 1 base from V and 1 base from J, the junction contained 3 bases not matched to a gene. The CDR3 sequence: CASSPLGGGNTEAFF. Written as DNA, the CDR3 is TGTGCCAGCTCACCACTAGGGGGCGGGAACACTGAAGCTTTCTTT.

This chain's CDR3 is CASSTHLFSGNTIYF. As DNA, the CDR3 is TGTGCCAGCAGCACACACCTTTTCTCTGGAAACACCATATATTTT. The chain combines TRBV11-2 with TRBJ1-3; unclear D gene. V was cut by 5 bases and J by 0 bases, with 11 bases left in between. CDR1 SGHAT and CDR2 FQNNGV come from the germline V gene. The CDR3 totals 15 residues.

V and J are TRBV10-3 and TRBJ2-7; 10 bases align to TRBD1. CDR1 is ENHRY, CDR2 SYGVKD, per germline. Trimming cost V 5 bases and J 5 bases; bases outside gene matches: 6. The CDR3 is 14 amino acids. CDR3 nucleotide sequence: TGTGCCATCAGTTCGGGACAGGGGTTCAACGAGCAGTACTTC. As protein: CAISSGQGFNEQYF.

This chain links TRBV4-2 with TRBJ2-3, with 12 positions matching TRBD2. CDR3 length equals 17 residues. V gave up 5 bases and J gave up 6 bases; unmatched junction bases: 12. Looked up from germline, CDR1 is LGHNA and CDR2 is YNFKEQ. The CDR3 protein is CASSKTRGLAGGDTQYF. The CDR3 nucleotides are TGTGCCAGCAGCAAAACGCGGGGTCTAGCGGGAGGGGATACGCAGTATTTT.

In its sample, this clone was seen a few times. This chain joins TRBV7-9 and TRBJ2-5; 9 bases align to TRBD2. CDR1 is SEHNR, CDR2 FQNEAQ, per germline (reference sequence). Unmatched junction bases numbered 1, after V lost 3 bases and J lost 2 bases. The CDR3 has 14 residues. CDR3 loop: CASSLLAGQETQYF. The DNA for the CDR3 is TGTGCCAGCAGCTTGCTAGCGGGGCAAGAGACCCAGTACTTC.

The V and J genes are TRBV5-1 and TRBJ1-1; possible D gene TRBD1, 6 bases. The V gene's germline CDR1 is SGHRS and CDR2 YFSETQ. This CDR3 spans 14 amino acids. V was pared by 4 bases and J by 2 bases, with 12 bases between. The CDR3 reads CASSPGQFNTEAFF. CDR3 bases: TGCGCCAGCAGCCCAGGACAGTTTAACACTGAAGCTTTCTTT. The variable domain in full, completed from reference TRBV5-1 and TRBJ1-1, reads KAGVTQTPRYLIKTRGQQVTLSCSPISGHRSVSWYQQTPGQGLQFLFEYFSETQRNKGNFPGRFSGRQFSNSRSEMNVSTLELGDSALYLCASSPGQFNTEAFFGQGTRLTVV.

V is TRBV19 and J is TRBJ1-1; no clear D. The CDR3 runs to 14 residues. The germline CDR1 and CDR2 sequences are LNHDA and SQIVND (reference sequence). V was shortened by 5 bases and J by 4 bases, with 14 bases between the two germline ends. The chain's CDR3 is CASSSGVSGTEAFF. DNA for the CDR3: TGTGCCAGTAGTTCTGGGGTTTCAGGCACTGAAGCTTTCTTT.

CDR3 loop: CASRSQGGNEKLFF. The CDR3 DNA follows: TGCGCCAGCAGAAGTCAGGGAGGTAATGAAAAACTGTTTTTT. The chain has TRBV5-1 and TRBJ1-4; possible D gene TRBD1, 5 bases. The CDR3 spans 14 residues. Germline V CDR1 and CDR2: SGHRS, YFSETQ. The V gene lost 5 bases and the J gene lost 4 bases, with 12 bases spanning the gap.

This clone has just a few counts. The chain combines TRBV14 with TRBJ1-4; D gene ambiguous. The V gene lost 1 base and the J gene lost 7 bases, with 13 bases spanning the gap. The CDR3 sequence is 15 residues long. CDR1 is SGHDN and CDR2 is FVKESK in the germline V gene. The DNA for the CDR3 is TGTGCCAGCAGCCAAGTCCGAGGGTTAACTGAAAAACTGTTTTTT. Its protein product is CASSQVRGLTEKLFF.

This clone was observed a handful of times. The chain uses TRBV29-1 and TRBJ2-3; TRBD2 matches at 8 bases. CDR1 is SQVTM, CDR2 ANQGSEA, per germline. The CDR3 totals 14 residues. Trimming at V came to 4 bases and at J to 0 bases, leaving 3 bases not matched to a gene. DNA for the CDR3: TGCAGCGTTGGACTAGCGCTCAGCACAGATACGCAGTATTTT. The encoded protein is CSVGLALSTDTQYF.

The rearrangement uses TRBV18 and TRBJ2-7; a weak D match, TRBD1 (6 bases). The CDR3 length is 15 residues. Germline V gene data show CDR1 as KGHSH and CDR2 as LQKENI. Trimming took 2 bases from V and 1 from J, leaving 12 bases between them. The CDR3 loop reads CASSPSGARSYEQYF. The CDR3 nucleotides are TGTGCCAGCTCACCATCAGGGGCGCGGTCCTACGAGCAGTACTTC.

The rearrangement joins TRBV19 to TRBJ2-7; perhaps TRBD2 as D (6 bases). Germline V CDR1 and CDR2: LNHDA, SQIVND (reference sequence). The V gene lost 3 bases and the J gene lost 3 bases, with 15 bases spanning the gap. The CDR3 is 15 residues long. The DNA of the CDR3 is TGTGCCAGTAGTATCGGGGTAGCGGACTTCTACGAGCAGTACTTC. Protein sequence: CASSIGVADFYEQYF.

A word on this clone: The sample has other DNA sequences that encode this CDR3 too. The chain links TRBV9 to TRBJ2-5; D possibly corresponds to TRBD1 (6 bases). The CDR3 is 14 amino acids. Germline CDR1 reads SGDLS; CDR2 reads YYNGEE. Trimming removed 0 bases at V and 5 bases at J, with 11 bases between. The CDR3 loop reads CASSVGGHGETQYF. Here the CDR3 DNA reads TGTGCCAGCAGCGTAGGGGGACACGGGGAGACCCAGTACTTC.

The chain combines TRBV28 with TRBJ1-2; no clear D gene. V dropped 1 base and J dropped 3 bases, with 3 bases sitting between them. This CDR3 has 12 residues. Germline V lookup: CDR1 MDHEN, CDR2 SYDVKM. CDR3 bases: TGTGCCAGCAGTTTATTTGACTATGGCTACACCTTC. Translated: CASSLFDYGYTF.

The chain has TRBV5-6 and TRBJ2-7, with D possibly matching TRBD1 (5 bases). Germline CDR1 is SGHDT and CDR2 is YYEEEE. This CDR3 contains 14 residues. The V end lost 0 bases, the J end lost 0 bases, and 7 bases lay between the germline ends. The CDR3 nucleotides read TGTGCCAGCAGCTTGGTAGACAGCTCCTACGAGCAGTACTTC. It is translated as CASSLVDSSYEQYF.

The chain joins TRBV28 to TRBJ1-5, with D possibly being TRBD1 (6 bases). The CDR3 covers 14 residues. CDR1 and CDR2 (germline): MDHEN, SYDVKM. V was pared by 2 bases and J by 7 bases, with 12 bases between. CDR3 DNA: TGTGCCAGCAGTTTAAGGCAGGGGATGCAGCCCCAGCATTTT. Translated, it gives CASSLRQGMQPQHF.

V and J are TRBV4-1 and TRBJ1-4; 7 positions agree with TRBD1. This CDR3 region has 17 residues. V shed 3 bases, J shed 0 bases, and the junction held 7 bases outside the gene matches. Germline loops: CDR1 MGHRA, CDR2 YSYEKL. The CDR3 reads CASSHEQGIATNEKLFF. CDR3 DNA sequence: TGCGCCAGCAGCCATGAACAGGGGATCGCAACTAATGAAAAACTGTTTTTT.

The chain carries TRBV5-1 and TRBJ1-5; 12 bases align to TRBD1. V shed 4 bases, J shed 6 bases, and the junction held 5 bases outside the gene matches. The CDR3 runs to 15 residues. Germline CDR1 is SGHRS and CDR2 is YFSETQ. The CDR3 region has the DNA TGCGCCAGCAGCCCTGGGACAGGGGGCGGTCAGCCCCAGCATTTT. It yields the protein CASSPGTGGGQPQHF.

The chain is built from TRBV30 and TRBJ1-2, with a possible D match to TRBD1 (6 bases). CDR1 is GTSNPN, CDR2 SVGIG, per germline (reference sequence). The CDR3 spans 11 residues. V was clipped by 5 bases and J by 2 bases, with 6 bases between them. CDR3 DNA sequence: TGTGCCTGGGACAGGAACTATGGCTACACCTTC. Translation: CAWDRNYGYTF.

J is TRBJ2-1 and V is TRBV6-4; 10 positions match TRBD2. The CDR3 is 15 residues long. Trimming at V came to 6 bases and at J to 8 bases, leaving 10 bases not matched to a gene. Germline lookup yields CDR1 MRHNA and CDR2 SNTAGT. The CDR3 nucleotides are TGTGCCAGCAGCCTAATGGCTAGCGGGAGCTATGAGCAGTTCTTC. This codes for CASSLMASGSYEQFF.

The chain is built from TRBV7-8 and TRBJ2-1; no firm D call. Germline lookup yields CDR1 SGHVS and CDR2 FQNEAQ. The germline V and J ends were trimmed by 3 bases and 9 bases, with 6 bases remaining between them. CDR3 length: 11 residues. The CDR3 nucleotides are TGTGCCAGCAGCTTGGCTGCTGAGCAGTTCTTC. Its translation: CASSLAAEQFF.

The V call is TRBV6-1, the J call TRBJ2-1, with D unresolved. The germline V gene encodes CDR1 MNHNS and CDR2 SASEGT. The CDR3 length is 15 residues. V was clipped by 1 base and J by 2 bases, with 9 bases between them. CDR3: CASSEVTDPYNEQFF. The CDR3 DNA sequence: TGTGCCAGCAGTGAAGTTACGGACCCCTACAATGAGCAGTTCTTC.

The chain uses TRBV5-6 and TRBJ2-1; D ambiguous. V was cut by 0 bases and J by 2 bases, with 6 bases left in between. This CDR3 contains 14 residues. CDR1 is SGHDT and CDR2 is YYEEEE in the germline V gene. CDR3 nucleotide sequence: TGTGCCAGCAGCTTGGCGTCTACCTACAATGAGCAGTTCTTC. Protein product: CASSLASTYNEQFF.

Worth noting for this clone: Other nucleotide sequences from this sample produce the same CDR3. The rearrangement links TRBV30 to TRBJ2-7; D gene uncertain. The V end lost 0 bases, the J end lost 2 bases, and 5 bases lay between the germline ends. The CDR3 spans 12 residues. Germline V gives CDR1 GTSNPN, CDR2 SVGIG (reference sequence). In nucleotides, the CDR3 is TGTGCCTGGAGTGTAGGGACCTACGAGCAGTACTTC. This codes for CAWSVGTYEQYF. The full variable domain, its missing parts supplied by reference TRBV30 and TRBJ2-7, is SQTIHQWPATLVQPVGSPLSLECTVEGTSNPNLYWYRQAAGRGLQLLFYSVGIGQISSEVPQNLSASRPQDRQFILSSKKLLLSDSGFYLCAWSVGTYEQYFGPGTRLTVT.

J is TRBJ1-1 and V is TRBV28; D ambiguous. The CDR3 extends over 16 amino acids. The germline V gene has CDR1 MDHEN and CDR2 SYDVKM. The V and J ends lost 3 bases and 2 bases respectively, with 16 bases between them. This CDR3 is CASSLIGNPINTEAFF. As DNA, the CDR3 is TGTGCCAGCAGTTTGATCGGGAATCCAATAAACACTGAAGCTTTCTTT.

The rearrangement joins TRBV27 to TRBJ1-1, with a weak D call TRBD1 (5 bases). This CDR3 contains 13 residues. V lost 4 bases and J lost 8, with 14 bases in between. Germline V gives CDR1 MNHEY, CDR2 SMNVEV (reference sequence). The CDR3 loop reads CASSSYTGTEAFF. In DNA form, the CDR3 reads TGTGCCAGCAGTTCTTATACCGGGACGGAAGCTTTCTTT.

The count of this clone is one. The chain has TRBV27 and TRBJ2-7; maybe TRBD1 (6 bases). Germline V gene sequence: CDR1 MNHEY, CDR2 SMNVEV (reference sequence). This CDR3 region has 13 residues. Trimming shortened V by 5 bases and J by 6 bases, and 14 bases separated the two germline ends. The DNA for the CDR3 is TGTGCCAGCAGTCCCCAGGGGTATGGCGAGCAGTACTTC. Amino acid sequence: CASSPQGYGEQYF.

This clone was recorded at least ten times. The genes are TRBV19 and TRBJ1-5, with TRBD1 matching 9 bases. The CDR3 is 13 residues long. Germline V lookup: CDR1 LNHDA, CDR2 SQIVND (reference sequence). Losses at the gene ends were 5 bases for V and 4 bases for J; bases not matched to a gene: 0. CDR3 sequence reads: CASSGTGNQPQHF. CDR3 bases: TGTGCCAGTAGTGGGACAGGGAATCAGCCCCAGCATTTT. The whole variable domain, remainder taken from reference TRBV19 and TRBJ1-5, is DGGITQSPKYLFRKEGQNVTLSCEQNLNHDAMYWYRQDPGQGLRLIYYSQIVNDFQKGDIAEGYSVSREKKESFPLTVTSAQKNPTAFYLCASSGTGNQPQHFGDGTRLSIL.

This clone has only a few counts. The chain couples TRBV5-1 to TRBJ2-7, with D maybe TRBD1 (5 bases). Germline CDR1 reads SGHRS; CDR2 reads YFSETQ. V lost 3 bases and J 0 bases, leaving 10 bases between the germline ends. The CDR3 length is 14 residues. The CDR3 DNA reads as TGCGCCAGCAGCTCAGACAGCACCTCCTACGAGCAGTACTTC. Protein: CASSSDSTSYEQYF.